This record looks at one T cell receptor (beta chain) sequence and its context. The authors' processing: Reference gene primers were amplified, and this amplification served to estimate nucleated cell counts. Using immunoSEQ multiplex PCR, the repertoire was profiled, and TCRdb retains in-frame clones only, with some absent. V, J and clone size were drawn from that table, and D and trimming were deduced from the DNA. The top ten clones hold 3.1% of a sample with about 270,000 clones, about four fifths of them seen once. These data are taken from a study of blood T cell repertoires in COVID-19. Study summary: Whether acute or convalescent, the COVID-19 samples came from the United States, Italy and Spain. In each case, the material was cDNA or gDNA derived from T cells, B-cell-depleted T cells, or PBMCs.

The CDR3 loop spans 17 amino acids. With 6 bases clipped from V and 0 bases from J, the junction kept 11 bases outside the gene matches. Germline V gene sequence: CDR1 MNHEY, CDR2 SVGEGT. This sequence was found in a woman aged 18-29 years with acute or convalescent COVID-19. The sequencing sample was made of peripheral blood. The chain carries TRBV6-2 or TRBV6-3 and TRBJ2-1; 7 bases align to TRBD1. CDR3 sequence reads: CASSPRDRGSSYNEQFF. CDR3 coding DNA: TGTGCCAGCAGCCCTAGGGACAGAGGAAGCTCCTACAATGAGCAGTTCTTC.